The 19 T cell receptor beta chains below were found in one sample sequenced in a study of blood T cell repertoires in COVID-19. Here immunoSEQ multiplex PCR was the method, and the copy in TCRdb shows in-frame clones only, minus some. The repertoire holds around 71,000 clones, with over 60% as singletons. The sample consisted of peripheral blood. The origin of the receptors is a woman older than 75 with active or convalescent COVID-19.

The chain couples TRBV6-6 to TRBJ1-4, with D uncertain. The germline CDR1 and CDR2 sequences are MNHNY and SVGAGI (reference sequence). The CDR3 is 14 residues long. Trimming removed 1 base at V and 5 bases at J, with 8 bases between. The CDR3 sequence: CASSYFGENEKLFF. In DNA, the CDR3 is TGTGCCAGCAGTTACTTCGGGGAAAATGAAAAACTGTTTTTT.

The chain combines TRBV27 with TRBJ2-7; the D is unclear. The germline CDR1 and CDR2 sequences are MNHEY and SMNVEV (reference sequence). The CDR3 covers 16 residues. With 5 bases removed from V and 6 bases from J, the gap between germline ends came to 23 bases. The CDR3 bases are TGTGCCAGCAGTCCAATCCCGTCGATAAGCGCTACCGAGCAGTACTTC. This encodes CASSPIPSISATEQYF.

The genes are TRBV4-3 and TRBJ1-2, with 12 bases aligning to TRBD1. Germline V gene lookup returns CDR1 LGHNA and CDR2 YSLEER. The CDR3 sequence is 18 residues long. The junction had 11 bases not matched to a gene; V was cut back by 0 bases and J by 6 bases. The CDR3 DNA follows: TGCGCCAGCAGCCAAGATGCATACCCTGGGACAGGGGGCGATGGCTACACCTTC. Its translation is CASSQDAYPGTGGDGYTF.

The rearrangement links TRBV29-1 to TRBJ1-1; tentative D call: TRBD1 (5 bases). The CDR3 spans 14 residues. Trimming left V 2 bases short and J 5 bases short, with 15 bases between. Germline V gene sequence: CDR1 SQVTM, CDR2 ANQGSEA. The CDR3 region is CSVESWAGRTEAFF. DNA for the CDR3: TGCAGCGTTGAATCTTGGGCAGGGAGGACTGAAGCTTTCTTT.

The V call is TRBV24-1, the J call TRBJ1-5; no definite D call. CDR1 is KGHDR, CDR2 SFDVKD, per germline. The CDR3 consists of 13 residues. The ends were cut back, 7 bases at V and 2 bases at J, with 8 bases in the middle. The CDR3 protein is CATSSRGNQPQHF. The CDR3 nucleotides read TGTGCCACCAGCTCCCGGGGCAATCAGCCCCAGCATTTT.

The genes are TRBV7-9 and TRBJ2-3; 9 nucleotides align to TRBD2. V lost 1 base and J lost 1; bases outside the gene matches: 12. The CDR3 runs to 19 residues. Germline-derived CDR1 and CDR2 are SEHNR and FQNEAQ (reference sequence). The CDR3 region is CASSLVLAGQLGGTDTQYF. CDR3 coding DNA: TGTGCCAGCAGCTTAGTGCTAGCGGGGCAACTAGGTGGCACAGATACGCAGTATTTT.

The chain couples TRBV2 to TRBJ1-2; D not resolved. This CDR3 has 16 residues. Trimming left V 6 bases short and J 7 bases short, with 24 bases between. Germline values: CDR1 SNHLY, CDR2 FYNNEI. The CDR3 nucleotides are TGTGCCAGCAGGGTCGATGGAGGGTCGAAAGTGGCTGGCTACACCTTC. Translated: CASRVDGGSKVAGYTF.

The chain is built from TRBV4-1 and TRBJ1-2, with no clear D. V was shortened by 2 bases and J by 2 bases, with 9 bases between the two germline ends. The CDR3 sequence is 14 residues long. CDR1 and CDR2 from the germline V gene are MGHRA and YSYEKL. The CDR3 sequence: CASSQTQANYGYTF. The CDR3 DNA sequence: TGCGCCAGCAGCCAAACCCAGGCAAACTATGGCTACACCTTC.

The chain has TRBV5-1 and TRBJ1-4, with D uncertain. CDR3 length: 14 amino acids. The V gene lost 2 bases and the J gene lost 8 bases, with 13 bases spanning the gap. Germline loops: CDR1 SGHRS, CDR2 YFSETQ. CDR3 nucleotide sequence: TGCGCCAGCAGCTTCTCGGCACAGCAGGAAAAACTGTTTTTT. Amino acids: CASSFSAQQEKLFF.

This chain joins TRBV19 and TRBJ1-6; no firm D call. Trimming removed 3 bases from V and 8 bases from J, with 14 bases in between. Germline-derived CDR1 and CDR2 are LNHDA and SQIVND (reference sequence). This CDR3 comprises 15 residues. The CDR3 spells CASSMSPPRDSPLHF. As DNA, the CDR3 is TGTGCCAGTAGTATGAGTCCACCCCGGGATTCACCCCTCCACTTT.

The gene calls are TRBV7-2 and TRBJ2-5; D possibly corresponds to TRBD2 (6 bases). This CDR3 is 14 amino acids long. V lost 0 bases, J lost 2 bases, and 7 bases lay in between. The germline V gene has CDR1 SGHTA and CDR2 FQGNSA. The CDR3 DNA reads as TGTGCCAGCAGCTTAGCCGGGGGTCAAGAGACCCAGTACTTC. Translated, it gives CASSLAGGQETQYF. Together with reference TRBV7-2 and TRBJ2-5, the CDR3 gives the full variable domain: GAGVSQSPSNKVTEKGKDVELRCDPISGHTALYWYRQSLGQGLEFLIYFQGNSAPDKSGLPSDRFSAERTGGSVSTLTIQRTQQEDSAVYLCASSLAGGQETQYFGPGTRLLVL.

CDR3 residues: CASSNIGQTEAFF. Written as DNA, the CDR3 is TGTGCCAGCAGCAACATTGGACAGACTGAAGCTTTCTTT. The V call is TRBV6-2 or TRBV6-3, the J call TRBJ1-1; D possibly corresponds to TRBD1 (6 bases). There are 13 residues in the CDR3. The germline V gene has CDR1 MNHEY and CDR2 SVGEGT. V shed 6 bases and J shed 5 bases, with 13 bases lying between them.

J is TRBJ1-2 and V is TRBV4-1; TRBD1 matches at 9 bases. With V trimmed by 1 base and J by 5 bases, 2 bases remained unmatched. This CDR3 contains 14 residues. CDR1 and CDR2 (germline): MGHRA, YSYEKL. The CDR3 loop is CASSQVGTGYGYTF. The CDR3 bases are TGCGCCAGCAGCCAAGTCGGGACAGGGTATGGCTACACCTTC.

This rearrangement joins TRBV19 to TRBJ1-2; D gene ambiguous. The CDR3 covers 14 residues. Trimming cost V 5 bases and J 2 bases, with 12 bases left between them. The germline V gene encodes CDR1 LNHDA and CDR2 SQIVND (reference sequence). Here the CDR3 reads CASSGQAGNYGYTF. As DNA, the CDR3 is TGTGCCAGTAGTGGCCAGGCGGGGAACTATGGCTACACCTTC.

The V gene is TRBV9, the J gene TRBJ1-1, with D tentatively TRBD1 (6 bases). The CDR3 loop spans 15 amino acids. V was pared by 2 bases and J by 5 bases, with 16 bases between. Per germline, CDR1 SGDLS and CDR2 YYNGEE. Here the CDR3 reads CASSVSGAGWTEAFF. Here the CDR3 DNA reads TGTGCCAGCAGCGTTTCAGGGGCAGGATGGACTGAAGCTTTCTTT.

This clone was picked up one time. CDR3 sequence (DNA): TGTGCCAGCAGTCGGGCAAGTGACTATAATGAAAAACTGTTTTTT. Translated: CASSRASDYNEKLFF. The J gene is TRBJ1-4, the V gene TRBV27, with D hard to call. In germline, CDR1 is MNHEY, CDR2 SMNVEV (reference sequence). The CDR3 spans 15 residues. V lost 5 bases and J lost 4, with 14 bases in between.

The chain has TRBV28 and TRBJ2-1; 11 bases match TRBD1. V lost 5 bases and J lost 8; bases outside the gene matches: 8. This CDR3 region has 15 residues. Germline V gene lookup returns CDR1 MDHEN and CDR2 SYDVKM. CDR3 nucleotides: TGTGCCAGCAGTCTGGACAGGGGGCTAGTAGATGAGCAGTTCTTC. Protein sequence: CASSLDRGLVDEQFF. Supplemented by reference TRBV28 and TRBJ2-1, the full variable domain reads DVKVTQSSRYLVKRTGEKVFLECVQDMDHENMFWYRQDPGLGLRLIYFSYDVKMKEKGDIPEGYSVSREKKERFSLILESASTNQTSMYLCASSLDRGLVDEQFFGPGTRLTVL.

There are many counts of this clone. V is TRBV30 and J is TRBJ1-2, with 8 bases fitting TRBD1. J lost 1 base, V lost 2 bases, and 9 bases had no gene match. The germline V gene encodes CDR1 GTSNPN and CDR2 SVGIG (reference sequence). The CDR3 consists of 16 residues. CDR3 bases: TGTGCCTGGAGTCGCCTCCGGACAGGGAATAACTATGGCTACACCTTC. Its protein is CAWSRLRTGNNYGYTF.

CDR3: CASSQRGSGANVLTF. CDR3 bases: TGTGCCAGCAGTCAAAGGGGGTCTGGGGCCAACGTCCTGACTTTC. The chain has TRBV6-5 and TRBJ2-6; D may be TRBD1 (6 bases). V was pared by 5 bases and J by 1 base, with 9 bases between. This CDR3 spans 15 amino acids. Per the germline V gene, CDR1 is MNHEY and CDR2 is SVGAGI.